The source of this T cell receptor beta chain is a study of blood T cells in healthy people across ages. Together with a sample-barcoded 5' primer, a J-beta primer mix was included in a second PCR lasting roughly 6 to 12 cycles. TCRdb recomputed calls from the 5' RACE reads with MiXCR, one row per CDR3 protein. Of around 1,900,000 distinct CDR3 sequences listed, about two fifths are singletons. The ends were cut back, 2 bases at V and 2 bases at J, with 12 bases in the middle. Germline loops: CDR1 MNHNY, CDR2 SVGAGI (reference sequence). There are 15 residues in the CDR3. This clonotype was obtained from a human donor in good health. The chain links TRBV6-6 to TRBJ2-5, with D possibly TRBD1 on 5 matching bases. The specimen sequenced was blood. The CDR3 spells CASSYVTGLQETQYF. The CDR3 DNA follows: TGTGCCAGCAGTTACGTTACAGGTCTACAAGAGACCCAGTACTTC.